Listed below are T cell receptor beta chains from one sample, sequenced in a study of human T cells and chemical hapten exposure. In TCRdb, the RACE reads were re-called with MiXCR into one record per CDR3 protein. The table includes 100,000 or so distinct CDR3 sequences, about 10% detected once. This specimen was whole blood, taken in connection with sensitization to the hapten diphenylcyclopropenone (DPC). The receptors here all came from a man aged 40-55 years with alopecia areata. Some clones in this sample may be carry-over from other donors' samples. Both conserved end residues are part of each CDR3. The order of the fields is D gene, CDR3 length, V gene, clone size, J gene, CDR3 protein, CDR3 DNA. The D gene is left open where the match is weak. Some rows mark clone size as missing; the rest say once, few, many or name a class of expanded clone.

NA,14,TRBV7-2,NA,TRBJ2-7,CASSPRAGTHEQYF,TGTGCCAGCAGTCCGAGGGCCGGGACTCACGAGCAGTACTTC
NA,14,TRBV29-1,few,TRBJ2-7,CSVEDGREYYEQYF,TGCAGCGTTGAAGATGGGCGAGAGTACTACGAGCAGTACTTC
NA,15,TRBV13,NA,TRBJ2-3,CASSLTGQSTDTQYF,TGTGCCAGCAGCTTAACCGGACAAAGCACAGATACGCAGTATTTT
NA,14,TRBV27,NA,TRBJ2-2,CASSPNRVSGELFF,TGTGCCAGCAGTCCCAACCGGGTGTCCGGGGAGCTGTTTTTT
TRBD2,13,TRBV7-6,many,TRBJ2-5,CASSPGLAETQYF,TGTGCCAGCAGCCCGGGACTAGCTGAGACCCAGTACTTC
NA,15,TRBV20-1,few,TRBJ2-7,CSAPPPTPGTYEQYF,TGCAGTGCGCCCCCCCCCACCCCGGGAACTTACGAGCAGTACTTC
TRBD1,14,TRBV9,NA,TRBJ2-7,CASSPGTGAYEQYF,TGTGCCAGCAGCCCGGGGACAGGGGCCTACGAGCAGTACTTC
TRBD2,15,TRBV19,NA,TRBJ2-1,CASRETSGNYNEQFF,TGTGCCAGTAGGGAGACTAGCGGAAACTACAATGAGCAGTTCTTC
NA,15,TRBV6-2/TRBV6-3,few,TRBJ2-5,CASSYSSTIRETQYF,TGTGCCAGCAGTTACTCGAGCACTATCAGAGAGACCCAGTACTTC
TRBD2,14,TRBV20-1,few,TRBJ2-1,CSARDLAGPPEQFF,TGCAGTGCTAGAGATCTAGCGGGACCCCCCGAGCAGTTCTTC
NA,12,TRBV11-3,NA,TRBJ2-3,CASSLNGDTQYF,TGTGCCAGCAGCTTAAATGGGGATACGCAGTATTTT
NA,16,TRBV9,many,TRBJ2-7,CASSPGSGGSSYEQYF,TGTGCCAGCAGCCCCGGTAGCGGAGGGAGCTCCTACGAGCAGTACTTC
NA,15,TRBV27,few,TRBJ2-5,CASSLDLAGQETQYF,TGTGCCAGCAGTTTAGACTTGGCAGGTCAAGAGACCCAGTACTTC
NA,14,TRBV29-1,few,TRBJ2-1,CSVGARDANYEQFF,TGCAGCGTTGGAGCAAGGGACGCAAATTATGAGCAGTTCTTC
TRBD2,18,TRBV6-6,NA,TRBJ2-1,CASSGGLAGVSSYNEQFF,TGTGCCAGCAGCGGGGGACTAGCGGGGGTTAGCTCCTACAATGAGCAGTTCTTC
NA,14,TRBV7-9,many,TRBJ1-2,CASSRTENFYGYTF,TGTGCCAGCAGCCGTACAGAAAATTTCTATGGCTACACCTTC
TRBD2,16,TRBV25-1,NA,TRBJ2-2,CASSERGLAGTGELFF,TGTGCCAGCAGTGAGAGGGGACTAGCCGGAACCGGGGAGCTGTTTTTT
NA,15,TRBV27,NA,TRBJ2-2,CASSLRGLGTGELFF,TGTGCCAGCAGTTTACGGGGACTTGGAACCGGGGAGCTGTTTTTT
TRBD2,13,TRBV30,few,TRBJ2-1,CAWRRGLPNEQFF,TGTGCCTGGAGAAGGGGACTACCTAATGAGCAGTTCTTC
NA,17,TRBV18,few,TRBJ1-1,CASSPFAVDRANTEAFF,TGTGCCAGCTCACCATTTGCCGTTGACAGAGCGAACACTGAAGCTTTCTTT
TRBD2,16,TRBV2,many,TRBJ2-1,CASSASPSGSRDEQFF,TGTGCCAGCAGTGCTTCCCCTAGCGGGAGCCGTGATGAGCAGTTCTTC
TRBD1,15,TRBV25-1,NA,TRBJ1-6,CASSELTGDNSPLHF,TGTGCCAGCAGTGAATTGACAGGGGATAATTCACCCCTCCACTTT
NA,11,TRBV2,many,TRBJ2-7,CASSFSYEQYF,TGTGCCAGTTCCTTCTCCTACGAGCAGTACTTC
NA,13,TRBV5-1,NA,TRBJ2-3,CASSLASPDTQYF,TGCGCCAGCAGCTTGGCCAGCCCAGATACGCAGTATTTT
TRBD1,15,TRBV6-1,few,TRBJ2-5,CASSEARTGGGTQYF,TGTGCCAGCAGTGAAGCGCGGACAGGGGGGGGGACCCAGTACTTC
TRBD1,17,TRBV5-6,NA,TRBJ1-1,CASSLVTGSYMNTEAFF,TGTGCCAGCAGCTTGGTGACAGGGTCCTATATGAACACTGAAGCTTTCTTT
TRBD2,15,TRBV12-3/TRBV12-4,NA,TRBJ2-1,CASSLGLAGHNEQFF,TGTGCCAGCAGTTTGGGACTAGCGGGCCACAATGAGCAGTTCTTC
NA,15,TRBV20-1,many,TRBJ1-6,CSARSRTIANSPLHF,TGCAGTGCTAGATCCCGGACTATCGCTAATTCACCCCTCCACTTT
NA,15,TRBV4-3,many,TRBJ2-7,CASSQDNSGAYEQYF,TGCGCCAGCAGCCAAGATAACAGCGGAGCCTACGAGCAGTACTTC
NA,14,TRBV29-1,few,TRBJ2-3,CSVARGTSTDTQYF,TGCAGCGTTGCAAGGGGGACTAGCACAGATACGCAGTATTTT
NA,14,TRBV14,many,TRBJ1-1,CASSRTTGISEAFF,TGTGCCAGCAGCCGCACCACAGGGATCTCTGAAGCTTTCTTT
TRBD2,15,TRBV7-6,few,TRBJ2-3,CASTRLAGVSDTQYF,TGTGCCAGCACCAGACTAGCGGGAGTATCAGATACGCAGTATTTT
TRBD1,14,TRBV4-3,NA,TRBJ1-2,CASSLSTGLYGYTF,TGCGCCAGCAGCCTCTCGACAGGGCTCTATGGCTACACCTTC
NA,11,TRBV28,few,TRBJ2-4,CASSSSYLQYF,TGTGCCAGCAGTTCTTCTTATCTTCAGTACTTC
TRBD2,16,TRBV7-2,NA,TRBJ2-5,CASSLGLAGNQETQYF,TGTGCCAGCAGCCTTGGACTAGCGGGAAACCAAGAGACCCAGTACTTC
NA,12,TRBV19,NA,TRBJ1-5,CASSIRDQPQHF,TGTGCCAGTAGTATCCGAGATCAGCCCCAGCATTTT
NA,15,TRBV6-6,NA,TRBJ1-5,CASSPPLRAGQPQHF,TGTGCCAGCAGTCCCCCGCTCCGGGCGGGTCAGCCCCAGCATTTT
NA,13,TRBV20-1,NA,TRBJ2-3,CSADERVTDTQYF,TGCAGTGCTGACGAGCGGGTCACAGATACGCAGTATTTT
TRBD1,13,TRBV7-2,many,TRBJ1-1,CASSPDRDPEAFF,TGTGCCAGCAGCCCAGACAGGGACCCTGAAGCTTTCTTT
TRBD2,15,TRBV10-3,few,TRBJ2-7,CAISEVSSGTGEQYF,TGTGCCATCAGTGAAGTTTCTAGCGGGACCGGCGAGCAGTACTTC
TRBD2,14,TRBV2,few,TRBJ2-4,CASTGLAGGDIQYF,TGTGCCAGCACCGGACTAGCGGGAGGGGACATTCAGTACTTC
NA,15,TRBV5-1,NA,TRBJ2-1,CASSLVGTSYNEQFF,TGCGCCAGCAGCTTGGTTGGGACCTCCTACAATGAGCAGTTCTTC
TRBD1,13,TRBV6-2/TRBV6-3,many,TRBJ2-7,CASSVQGNGEQYF,TGTGCCAGCAGCGTACAGGGGAATGGCGAGCAGTACTTC
NA,12,TRBV29-1,many,TRBJ1-1,CSGGSGDTEAFF,TGCAGTGGGGGGTCGGGGGACACTGAAGCTTTCTTT
NA,14,TRBV5-1,NA,TRBJ2-3,CASSFNPETDTQYF,TGCGCCAGCAGCTTTAACCCGGAGACAGATACGCAGTATTTT
NA,12,TRBV7-8,many,TRBJ2-3,CASSSITDTQYF,TGTGCCAGCAGCTCCATCACAGATACGCAGTATTTT